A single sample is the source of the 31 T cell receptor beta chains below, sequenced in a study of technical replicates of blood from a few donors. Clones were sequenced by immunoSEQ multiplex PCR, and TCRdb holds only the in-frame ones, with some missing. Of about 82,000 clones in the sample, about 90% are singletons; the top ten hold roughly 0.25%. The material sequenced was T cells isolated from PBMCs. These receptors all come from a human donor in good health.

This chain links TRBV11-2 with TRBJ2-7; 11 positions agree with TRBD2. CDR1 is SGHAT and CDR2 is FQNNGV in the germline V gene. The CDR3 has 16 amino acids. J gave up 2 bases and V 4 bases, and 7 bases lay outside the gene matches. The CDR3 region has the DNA TGTGCCAGCAGCTCAGACGGGACTAGCGGCGCCTACGAGCAGTACTTC. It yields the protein CASSSDGTSGAYEQYF. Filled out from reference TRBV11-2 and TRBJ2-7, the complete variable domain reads EAGVAQSPRYKIIEKRQSVAFWCNPISGHATLYWYQQILGQGPKLLIQFQNNGVVDDSQLPKDRFSAERLKGVDSTLKIQPAKLEDSAVYLCASSSDGTSGAYEQYFGPGTRLTVT.

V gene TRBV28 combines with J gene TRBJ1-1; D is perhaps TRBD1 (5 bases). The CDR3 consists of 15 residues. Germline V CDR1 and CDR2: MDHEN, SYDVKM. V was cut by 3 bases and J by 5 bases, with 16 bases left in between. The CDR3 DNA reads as TGTGCCAGCAGTTTCGGGGGTGGGGGGTATACTGAAGCTTTCTTT. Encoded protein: CASSFGGGGYTEAFF.

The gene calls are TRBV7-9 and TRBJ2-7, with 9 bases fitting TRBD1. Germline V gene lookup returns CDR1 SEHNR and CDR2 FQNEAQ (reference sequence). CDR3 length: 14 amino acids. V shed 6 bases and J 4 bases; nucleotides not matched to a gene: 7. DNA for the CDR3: TGTGCCAGCAGATCATCCGGGACAGGGTACGAGCAGTACTTC. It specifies CASRSSGTGYEQYF.

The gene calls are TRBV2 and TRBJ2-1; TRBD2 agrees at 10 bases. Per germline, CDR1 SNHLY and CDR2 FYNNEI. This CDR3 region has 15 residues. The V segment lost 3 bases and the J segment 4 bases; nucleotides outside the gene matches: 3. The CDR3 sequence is CASSERTSGYNEQFF. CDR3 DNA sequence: TGTGCCAGCAGTGAGCGGACTAGCGGTTACAATGAGCAGTTCTTC.

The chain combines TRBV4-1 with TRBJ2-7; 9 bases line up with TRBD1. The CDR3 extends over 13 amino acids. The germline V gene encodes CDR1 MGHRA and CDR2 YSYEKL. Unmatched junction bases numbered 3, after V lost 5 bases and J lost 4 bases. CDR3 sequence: CASSGTGRYEQYF. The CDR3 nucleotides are TGCGCCAGCAGCGGGACAGGGCGGTACGAGCAGTACTTC.

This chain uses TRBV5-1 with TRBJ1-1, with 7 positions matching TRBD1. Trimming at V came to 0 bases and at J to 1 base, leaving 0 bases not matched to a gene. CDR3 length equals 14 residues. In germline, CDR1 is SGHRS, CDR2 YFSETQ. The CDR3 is CASSLDRGNTEAFF. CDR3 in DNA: TGCGCCAGCAGCTTGGACAGGGGGAACACTGAAGCTTTCTTT. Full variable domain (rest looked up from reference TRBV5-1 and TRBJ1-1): KAGVTQTPRYLIKTRGQQVTLSCSPISGHRSVSWYQQTPGQGLQFLFEYFSETQRNKGNFPGRFSGRQFSNSRSEMNVSTLELGDSALYLCASSLDRGNTEAFFGQGTRLTVV.

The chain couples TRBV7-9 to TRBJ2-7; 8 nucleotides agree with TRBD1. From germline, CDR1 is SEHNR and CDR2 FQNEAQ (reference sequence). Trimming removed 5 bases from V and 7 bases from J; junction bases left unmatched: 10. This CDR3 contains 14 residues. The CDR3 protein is CASSATTGAGEQYF. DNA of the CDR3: TGTGCCAGCAGCGCCACGACAGGGGCTGGAGAGCAGTACTTC.

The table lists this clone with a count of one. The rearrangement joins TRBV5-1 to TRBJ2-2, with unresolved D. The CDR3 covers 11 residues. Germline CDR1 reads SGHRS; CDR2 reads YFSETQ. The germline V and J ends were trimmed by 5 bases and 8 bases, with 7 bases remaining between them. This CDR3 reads CASSNQGELFF. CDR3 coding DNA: TGCGCCAGCAGTAATCAGGGGGAGCTGTTTTTT. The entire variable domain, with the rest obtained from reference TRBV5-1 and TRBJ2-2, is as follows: KAGVTQTPRYLIKTRGQQVTLSCSPISGHRSVSWYQQTPGQGLQFLFEYFSETQRNKGNFPGRFSGRQFSNSRSEMNVSTLELGDSALYLCASSNQGELFFGEGSRLTVL.

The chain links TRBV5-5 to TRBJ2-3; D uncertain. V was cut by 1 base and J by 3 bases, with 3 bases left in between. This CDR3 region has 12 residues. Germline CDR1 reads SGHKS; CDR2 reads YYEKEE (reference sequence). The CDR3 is CASSLLTDTQYF. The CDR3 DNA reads TGTGCCAGCAGCTTGCTAACAGATACGCAGTATTTT. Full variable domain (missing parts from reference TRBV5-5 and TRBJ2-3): DAGVTQSPTHLIKTRGQQVTLRCSPISGHKSVSWYQQVLGQGPQFIFQYYEKEERGRGNFPDRFSARQFPNYSSELNVNALLLGDSALYLCASSLLTDTQYFGPGTRLTVL.

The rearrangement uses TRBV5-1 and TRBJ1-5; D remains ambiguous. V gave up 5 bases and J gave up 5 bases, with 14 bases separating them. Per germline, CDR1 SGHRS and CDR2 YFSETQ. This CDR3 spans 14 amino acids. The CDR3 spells CASRTRPLDQPQHF. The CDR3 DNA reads TGCGCCAGCAGGACGAGACCCCTAGATCAGCCCCAGCATTTT.

CDR3 DNA: TGTGCCAGCAGCTTCATTCCAAATGAGCAGTTCTTC. This encodes CASSFIPNEQFF. This sequence joins TRBV5-4 and TRBJ2-1; unclear D gene. CDR1 is SGHNT, CDR2 YYREEE, per germline (reference sequence). This CDR3 has 12 residues. V gave up 2 bases and J gave up 7 bases, with 7 bases separating them.

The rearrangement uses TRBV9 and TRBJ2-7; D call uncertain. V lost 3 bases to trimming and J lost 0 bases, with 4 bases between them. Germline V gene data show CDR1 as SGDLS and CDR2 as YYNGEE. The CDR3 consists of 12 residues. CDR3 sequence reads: CASSGSSYEQYF. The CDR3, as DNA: TGTGCCAGCAGCGGCAGCTCCTACGAGCAGTACTTC.

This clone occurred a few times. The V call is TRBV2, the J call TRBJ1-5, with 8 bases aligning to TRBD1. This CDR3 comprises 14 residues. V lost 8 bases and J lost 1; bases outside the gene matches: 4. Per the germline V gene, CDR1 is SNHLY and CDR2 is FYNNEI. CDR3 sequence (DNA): TGTGCCAGCTCTTACAGGGGGAGCAATCAGCCCCAGCATTTT. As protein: CASSYRGSNQPQHF.

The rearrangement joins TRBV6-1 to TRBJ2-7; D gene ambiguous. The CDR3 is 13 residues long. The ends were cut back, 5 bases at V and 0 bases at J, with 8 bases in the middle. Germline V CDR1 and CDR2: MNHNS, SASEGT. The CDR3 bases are TGTGCCAGCAGTCGCGCCCACTCCTACGAGCAGTACTTC. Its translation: CASSRAHSYEQYF.

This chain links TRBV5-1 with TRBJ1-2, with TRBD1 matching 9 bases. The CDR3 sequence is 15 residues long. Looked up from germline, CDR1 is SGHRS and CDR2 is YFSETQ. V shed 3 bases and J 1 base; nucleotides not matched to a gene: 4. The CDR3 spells CASSSTGGNNYGYTF. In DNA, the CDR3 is TGCGCCAGCAGCTCGACAGGGGGAAATAACTATGGCTACACCTTC.

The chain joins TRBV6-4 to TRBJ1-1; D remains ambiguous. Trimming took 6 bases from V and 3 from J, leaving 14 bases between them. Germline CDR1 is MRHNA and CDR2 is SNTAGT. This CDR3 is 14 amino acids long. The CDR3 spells CASRDPLRDTEAFF. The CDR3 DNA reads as TGTGCCAGCAGAGACCCGCTGAGGGACACTGAAGCTTTCTTT.

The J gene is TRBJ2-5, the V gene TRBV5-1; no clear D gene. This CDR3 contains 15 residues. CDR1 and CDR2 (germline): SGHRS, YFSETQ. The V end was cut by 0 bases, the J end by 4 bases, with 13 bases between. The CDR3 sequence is CASSLESAGRETQYF. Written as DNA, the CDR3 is TGCGCCAGCAGCTTGGAATCGGCAGGCAGAGAGACCCAGTACTTC. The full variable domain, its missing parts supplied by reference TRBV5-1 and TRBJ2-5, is KAGVTQTPRYLIKTRGQQVTLSCSPISGHRSVSWYQQTPGQGLQFLFEYFSETQRNKGNFPGRFSGRQFSNSRSEMNVSTLELGDSALYLCASSLESAGRETQYFGPGTRLLVL.

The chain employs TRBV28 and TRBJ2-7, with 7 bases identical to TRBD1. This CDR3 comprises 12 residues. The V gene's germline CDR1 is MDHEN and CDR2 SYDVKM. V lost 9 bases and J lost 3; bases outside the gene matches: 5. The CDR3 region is CASRDRDYEQYF. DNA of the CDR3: TGTGCCAGTAGAGACAGGGACTACGAGCAGTACTTC.

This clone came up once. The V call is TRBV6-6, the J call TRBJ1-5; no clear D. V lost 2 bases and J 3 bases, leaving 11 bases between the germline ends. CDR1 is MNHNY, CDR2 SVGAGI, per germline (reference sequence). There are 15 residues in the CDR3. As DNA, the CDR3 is TGTGCCAGCAGTTACGCACCGGAGAACAATCAGCCCCAGCATTTT. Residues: CASSYAPENNQPQHF.

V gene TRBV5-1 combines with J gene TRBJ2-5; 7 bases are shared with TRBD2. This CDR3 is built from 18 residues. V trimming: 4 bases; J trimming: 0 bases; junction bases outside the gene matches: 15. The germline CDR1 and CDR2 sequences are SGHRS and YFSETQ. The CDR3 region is CASSLPGSSGMYQETQYF. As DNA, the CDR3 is TGCGCCAGCAGCCTCCCAGGTTCTAGCGGAATGTACCAAGAGACCCAGTACTTC.

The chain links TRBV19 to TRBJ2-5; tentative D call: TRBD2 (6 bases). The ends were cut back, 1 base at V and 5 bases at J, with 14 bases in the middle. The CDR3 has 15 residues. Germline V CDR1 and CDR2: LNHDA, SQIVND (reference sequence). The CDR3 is CASSIGGGTGETQYF. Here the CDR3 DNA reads TGTGCCAGTAGTATAGGGGGCGGGACGGGGGAGACCCAGTACTTC.

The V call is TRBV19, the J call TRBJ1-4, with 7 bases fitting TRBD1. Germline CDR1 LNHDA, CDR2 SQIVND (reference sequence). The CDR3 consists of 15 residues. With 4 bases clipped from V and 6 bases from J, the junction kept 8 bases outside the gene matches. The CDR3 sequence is CASSTDRAGHEKLFF. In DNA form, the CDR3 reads TGTGCCAGTAGTACAGACAGGGCGGGACATGAAAAACTGTTTTTT. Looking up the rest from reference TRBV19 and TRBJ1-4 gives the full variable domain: DGGITQSPKYLFRKEGQNVTLSCEQNLNHDAMYWYRQDPGQGLRLIYYSQIVNDFQKGDIAEGYSVSREKKESFPLTVTSAQKNPTAFYLCASSTDRAGHEKLFFGSGTQLSVL.

CDR3 region: CAVKTGPNSPLHF. DNA for the CDR3: TGTGCCGTAAAGACAGGGCCGAATTCACCCCTCCACTTT. The rearrangement joins TRBV10-3 to TRBJ1-6; the match to TRBD1 covers 7 bases. The length of the CDR3 is 13 residues. Per germline, CDR1 ENHRY and CDR2 SYGVKD. Germline trimming cut 11 bases from V and 7 bases from J; bases unmatched to any gene: 8.

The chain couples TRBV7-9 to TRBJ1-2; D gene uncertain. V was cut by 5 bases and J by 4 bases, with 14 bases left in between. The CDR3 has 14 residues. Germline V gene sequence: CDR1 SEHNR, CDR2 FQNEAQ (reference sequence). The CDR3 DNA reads TGTGCCAGCAGCCCCGCCGACACGCTCTATGGCTACACCTTC. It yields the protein CASSPADTLYGYTF.

Here the CDR3 reads CSVRQGPNTGELFF. CDR3 coding DNA: TGCAGCGTTCGGCAGGGCCCGAACACCGGGGAGCTGTTTTTT. This chain links TRBV29-1 with TRBJ2-2, with a possible D match to TRBD1 (5 bases). CDR3 size: 14 residues. V shed 5 bases and J shed 0 bases, with 10 bases lying between them. Germline CDR1 reads SQVTM; CDR2 reads ANQGSEA.

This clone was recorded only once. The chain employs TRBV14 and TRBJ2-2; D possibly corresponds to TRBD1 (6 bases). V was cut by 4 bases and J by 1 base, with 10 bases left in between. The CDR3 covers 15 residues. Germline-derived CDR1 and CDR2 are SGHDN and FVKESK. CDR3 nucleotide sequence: TGTGCCAGCAGCCTCTGGGGACAGAACACCGGGGAGCTGTTTTTT. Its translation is CASSLWGQNTGELFF.

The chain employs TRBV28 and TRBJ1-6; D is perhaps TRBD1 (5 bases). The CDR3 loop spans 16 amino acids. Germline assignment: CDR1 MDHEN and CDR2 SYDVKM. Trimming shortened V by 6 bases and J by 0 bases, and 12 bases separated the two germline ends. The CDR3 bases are TGTGCCAGCAGCTCCGCGGGGGGCTCCTATAATTCACCCCTCCACTTT. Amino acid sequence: CASSSAGGSYNSPLHF.

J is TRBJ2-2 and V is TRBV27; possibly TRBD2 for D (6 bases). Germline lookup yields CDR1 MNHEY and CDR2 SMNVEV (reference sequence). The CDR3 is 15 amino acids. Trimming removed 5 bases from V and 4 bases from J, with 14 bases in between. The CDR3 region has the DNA TGTGCCAGCAGTACGGGACTGATCGTCACCGGGGAGCTGTTTTTT. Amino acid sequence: CASSTGLIVTGELFF.

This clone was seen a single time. The CDR3 loop is CASSWGWTAPYEQYF. CDR3 nucleotides: TGTGCCAGCAGTTGGGGATGGACAGCACCTTACGAGCAGTACTTC. The gene calls are TRBV27 and TRBJ2-7; possible D gene TRBD1, 6 bases. In germline, CDR1 is MNHEY, CDR2 SMNVEV (reference sequence). The CDR3 runs to 15 residues. Trimming removed 4 bases at V and 4 bases at J, with 17 bases between.

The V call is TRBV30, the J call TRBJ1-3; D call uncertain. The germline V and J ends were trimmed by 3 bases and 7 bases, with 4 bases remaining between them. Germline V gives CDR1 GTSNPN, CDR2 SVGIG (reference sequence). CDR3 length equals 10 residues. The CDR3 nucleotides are TGTGCCTGGAGCAGGAACACCATATATTTT. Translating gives CAWSRNTIYF.

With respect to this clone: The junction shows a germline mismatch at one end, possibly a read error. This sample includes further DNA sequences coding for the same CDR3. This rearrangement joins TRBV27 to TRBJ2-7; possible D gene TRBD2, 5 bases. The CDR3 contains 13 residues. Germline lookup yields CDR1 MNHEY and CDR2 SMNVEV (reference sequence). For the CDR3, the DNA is TGCGCCAGCAGTTTGGACGGGACCTACGAGCAGTACTTC. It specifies CASSLDGTYEQYF.